These 20 T cell receptor beta chains share one sample of origin, sequenced in a study of T cells after yellow fever vaccination. TCRdb re-analysed the 5' RACE reads in MiXCR, keeping a single row per CDR3 protein. The sample holds about 26,000 distinct CDR3 sequences, 5% to 6% seen once. The starting material was PBMCs, either bulk or a sorted T-cell subset (CD4+, CD8+, memory, or dextramer-sorted; not recorded which), obtained 15 days after the yellow fever booster vaccination. The origin of the receptors is a man younger than 45 who received the YFV17D yellow fever vaccine.

This clonotype occurred many times. This sequence joins TRBV7-2 and TRBJ2-3, with D perhaps assigned TRBD1 or TRBD2 (5 bases each). Between the trimmed V and J ends, which lost 2 bases and 0 bases, there was a span of 9 bases. This CDR3 contains 15 residues. In germline, CDR1 is SGHTA, CDR2 FQGNSA. The CDR3 is CASSLSGPSTDTQYF. The CDR3 DNA is TGTGCCAGCAGCTTATCGGGGCCTAGCACAGATACGCAGTATTTT. The full variable domain, with the rest looked up from reference TRBV7-2 and TRBJ2-3, is GAGVSQSPSNKVTEKGKDVELRCDPISGHTALYWYRQSLGQGLEFLIYFQGNSAPDKSGLPSDRFSAERTGGSVSTLTIQRTQQEDSAVYLCASSLSGPSTDTQYFGPGTRLTVL.

This clonotype was counted at least ten times. The rearrangement joins TRBV6-5 to TRBJ1-6, with no clear D. Trimming left V 6 bases short and J 10 bases short, with 13 bases between. The germline V gene encodes CDR1 MNHEY and CDR2 SVGAGI. The CDR3 covers 13 residues. The CDR3 loop is CASSSGLHSPLHF. The CDR3 DNA sequence: TGTGCCAGCAGCTCCGGACTTCACTCACCCCTCCACTTT.

This clonotype was picked up many times. This chain's CDR3 is CASSWKAGGSTDTQYF. CDR3 nucleotide sequence: TGTGCCAGCAGCTGGAAAGCGGGAGGATCCACAGATACGCAGTATTTT. This sequence joins TRBV7-2 and TRBJ2-3, with TRBD2 matching 9 bases. Germline-derived CDR1 and CDR2 are SGHTA and FQGNSA. This CDR3 is 16 amino acids long. Losses at the gene ends were 4 bases for V and 2 bases for J; bases not matched to a gene: 7.

This clonotype was picked up many times. The rearrangement links TRBV7-2 to TRBJ1-4; D is uncertain. The CDR3 covers 13 residues. Trimming shortened V by 1 base and J by 6 bases, and 6 bases separated the two germline ends. The germline CDR1 and CDR2 sequences are SGHTA and FQGNSA. CDR3 DNA sequence: TGTGCCAGCAGCTTAGAGCCGCATGAAAAACTGTTTTTT. This sequence encodes CASSLEPHEKLFF.

This clonotype was counted ten times or more. The chain carries TRBV10-3 and TRBJ2-5; D unresolved. The ends were cut back, 0 bases at V and 3 bases at J, with 5 bases in the middle. Per the germline V gene, CDR1 is ENHRY and CDR2 is SYGVKD. CDR3 length: 13 amino acids. The CDR3 coding sequence is TGTGCCATCAGTGAGTCTACTGAAGAGACCCAGTACTTC. Amino acid sequence: CAISESTEETQYF.

This clonotype was seen at least ten times. This chain links TRBV10-3 with TRBJ1-5, with 7 bases that match TRBD1. This CDR3 comprises 14 residues. Germline CDR1 is ENHRY and CDR2 is SYGVKD. Trimming took 6 bases from V and 5 from J; bases not matched to a gene: 7. The DNA of the CDR3 is TGTGCCATCAGCGTCGACAGGGAGGATCAGCCCCAGCATTTT. This translates into CAISVDREDQPQHF.

J is TRBJ2-1 and V is TRBV20-1, with D perhaps TRBD2 (5 bases). Germline assignment: CDR1 DFQATT and CDR2 SNEGSKA (reference sequence). The CDR3 loop spans 16 amino acids. In DNA form, the CDR3 reads TGCAGCTTCTGGACCCGGGCGGCGGGCTCCTACAATGAGCAGTTCTTC. Translating gives CSFWTRAAGSYNEQFF.

This clonotype was seen at least ten times. Written as DNA, the CDR3 is TGTGCCACCAGGGACAGGGCGGTCTATGGCTACACCTTC. Translated, it gives CATRDRAVYGYTF. This chain joins TRBV25-1 and TRBJ1-2; 9 nucleotides agree with TRBD1. Germline V gene lookup returns CDR1 MGHDK and CDR2 SYGVNS. The V segment lost 10 bases and the J segment 4 bases; nucleotides outside the gene matches: 7. The CDR3 has 13 amino acids.

This clonotype was recorded many times. The chain is built from TRBV19 and TRBJ1-2; TRBD1 is a possible D gene (6 bases). V lost 6 bases and J 7 bases, leaving 18 bases between the germline ends. This CDR3 contains 14 residues. The germline CDR1 and CDR2 sequences are LNHDA and SQIVND (reference sequence). CDR3 in DNA: TGTGCCAGTAGCCCGGGAGGGGGTTATGGTGGCTACACCTTC. Its translation: CASSPGGGYGGYTF. The full variable domain, its missing parts supplied by reference TRBV19 and TRBJ1-2, is DGGITQSPKYLFRKEGQNVTLSCEQNLNHDAMYWYRQDPGQGLRLIYYSQIVNDFQKGDIAEGYSVSREKKESFPLTVTSAQKNPTAFYLCASSPGGGYGGYTFGSGTRLTVV.

This clonotype was counted many times. The chain joins TRBV14 to TRBJ2-1; TRBD2 agrees at 7 bases. Germline-derived CDR1 and CDR2 are SGHDN and FVKESK. The CDR3 extends over 16 amino acids. The CDR3, as DNA: TGTGCTACGAAGCGGTACCGGGAGGTTACTTACAATGAGCAGTTCTTC. This codes for CATKRYREVTYNEQFF.

This clonotype was observed at least ten times. The chain is built from TRBV7-2 and TRBJ1-2; TRBD1 might be the D (5 bases). Germline CDR1 is SGHTA and CDR2 is FQGNSA. Trimming removed 4 bases from V and 2 bases from J, with 17 bases in between. The CDR3 extends over 16 amino acids. CDR3 sequence: CASSSTGAGLNYGYTF. The CDR3, as DNA: TGTGCCAGCAGCTCTACCGGGGCAGGGCTAAACTATGGCTACACCTTC.

This clonotype was detected ten times or more. The chain combines TRBV19 with TRBJ2-7; tentatively, D is TRBD2 (6 bases). V was shortened by 4 bases and J by 6 bases, with 19 bases between the two germline ends. Germline-derived CDR1 and CDR2 are LNHDA and SQIVND (reference sequence). This CDR3 has 15 residues. The chain's CDR3 is CASSTNPGRRGEQYF. CDR3 DNA: TGTGCCAGTAGTACCAACCCGGGCCGGAGGGGCGAGCAGTACTTC. Full variable domain (rest looked up from reference TRBV19 and TRBJ2-7): DGGITQSPKYLFRKEGQNVTLSCEQNLNHDAMYWYRQDPGQGLRLIYYSQIVNDFQKGDIAEGYSVSREKKESFPLTVTSAQKNPTAFYLCASSTNPGRRGEQYFGPGTRLTVT.

This clonotype has at least ten counts. The genes are TRBV12-5 and TRBJ1-1; D gene ambiguous. V dropped 1 base and J dropped 0 bases, with 3 bases sitting between them. CDR3 size: 13 residues. Germline V lookup: CDR1 LGHNT, CDR2 FRNRAP. The CDR3 nucleotides are TGTGCTAGTGGTTTGGGCCTGAACACTGAAGCTTTCTTT. This gives the protein CASGLGLNTEAFF.

This clonotype was counted at least ten times. The chain recombines TRBV20-1 with TRBJ2-3; D gene uncertain. V was cut by 3 bases and J by 2 bases, with 6 bases left in between. This CDR3 region has 12 residues. CDR1 is DFQATT and CDR2 is SNEGSKA in the germline V gene (reference sequence). DNA for the CDR3: TGCAGTGCTAGCCCCCACACAGATACGCAGTATTTT. Translating it yields CSASPHTDTQYF.

This clonotype has a count of ten or more. J is TRBJ2-2 and V is TRBV19; no reliable D call. The CDR3 is 16 amino acids. Germline V CDR1 and CDR2: LNHDA, SQIVND (reference sequence). The V end was cut by 3 bases, the J end by 0 bases, with 11 bases between. As DNA, the CDR3 is TGTGCCAGTAGTATTTTAGAAGTCGCGAACACCGGGGAGCTGTTTTTT. This sequence encodes CASSILEVANTGELFF.

This clonotype showed up many times. V is TRBV5-4 and J is TRBJ2-1, with 8 positions matching TRBD2. CDR3 length equals 15 residues. Germline CDR1 is SGHNT and CDR2 is YYREEE (reference sequence). V shed 4 bases and J 5 bases; nucleotides not matched to a gene: 8. CDR3 DNA sequence: TGTGCCAGCAGCCCGGGACTAGTTTCCAACAATGAGCAGTTCTTC. It is translated as CASSPGLVSNNEQFF.

This clonotype was recorded a few times. The V and J genes are TRBV12-3 or TRBV12-4 and TRBJ2-1; D call uncertain. V lost 3 bases to trimming and J lost 7 bases, with 28 bases between them. CDR3 size: 19 residues. Here the CDR3 reads CASSLTPGSHRARKNEQFF. The CDR3 coding sequence is TGTGCCAGCAGTTTGACCCCCGGAAGCCATCGAGCGCGGAAAAATGAGCAGTTCTTC.

This clonotype showed up many times. The gene calls are TRBV20-1 and TRBJ2-1; 7 nucleotides agree with TRBD1. The CDR3 consists of 16 residues. Germline V gives CDR1 DFQATT, CDR2 SNEGSKA (reference sequence). Trimming took 5 bases from V and 4 from J; bases not matched to a gene: 14. DNA of the CDR3: TGCAGTGCTCTTGGACAGGTCCGAGGACTTTACAATGAGCAGTTCTTC. Translating gives CSALGQVRGLYNEQFF.

This clonotype was seen at least ten times. The rearrangement links TRBV20-1 to TRBJ2-3; D uncertain. Trimming removed 4 bases at V and 0 bases at J, with 5 bases between. Germline CDR1 is DFQATT and CDR2 is SNEGSKA (reference sequence). This CDR3 is built from 12 residues. CDR3 residues: CSAIISTDTQYF. CDR3 coding DNA: TGCAGTGCTATCATAAGCACAGATACGCAGTATTTT.

This clonotype was seen at least ten times. The chain joins TRBV27 to TRBJ1-2; a possible D gene is TRBD1 (6 bases). This CDR3 is 15 amino acids long. V was clipped by 5 bases and J by 8 bases, with 21 bases between them. Germline lookup yields CDR1 MNHEY and CDR2 SMNVEV (reference sequence). The CDR3 spells CASSHRQGYSGGYTF. DNA for the CDR3: TGTGCCAGCAGTCACCGCCAGGGGTATTCGGGAGGCTACACCTTC.